The source of this T cell receptor (beta chain) is a study of blood T cell repertoires in COVID-19. Across the study: Spain, Italy and the United States supplied samples that represented acute and convalescent COVID-19.

Method: immunoSEQ multiplex PCR; TCRdb's copy keeps in-frame clones and lacks some. The sample includes around 230,000 clones, about 81% of them seen just once. V gave up 8 bases and J gave up 5 bases; unmatched junction bases: 8. This CDR3 is 13 amino acids long. Looked up from germline, CDR1 is MNHEY and CDR2 is SMNVEV (reference sequence). The V call is TRBV27, the J call TRBJ1-1, with 7 nucleotides matching TRBD1. This clonotype originated in a woman aged 55 to 70 with active or convalescent COVID-19. The sequenced material came from peripheral blood. The CDR3 DNA is TGTGCCAGCTCGACAGGGTGGAAAACTGAAGCTTTCTTT. Amino acids: CASSTGWKTEAFF.